A single sample is the source of the 25 T cell receptor beta chains below, sequenced in a study of neurological immune-mediated disorders. TCRdb recomputed calls from the 5' RACE reads with MiXCR, one row per CDR3 protein. The table shows some 86,000 distinct CDR3 sequences, with 2.6% occurring only once. The sample comprised PBMCs. These receptors came from a woman aged 25-40 years with multiple sclerosis.

This clonotype occurred many times. V gene TRBV5-1 combines with J gene TRBJ1-1; 9 bases map to TRBD1. Looked up from germline, CDR1 is SGHRS and CDR2 is YFSETQ. The junction had 9 bases not matched to a gene; V was cut back by 7 bases and J by 5 bases. This CDR3 has 14 residues. The CDR3 loop reads CASATSGTGTEAFF. CDR3 in DNA: TGCGCCAGCGCGACCTCCGGGACAGGGACTGAAGCTTTCTTT.

About this clonotype: Its ends do not fully match the called genes, so a read error is possible. This sequence joins TRBV7-8 and TRBJ1-5, with 10 bases matching TRBD1. This CDR3 has 14 residues. Germline CDR1 is SGHVS and CDR2 is FQNEAQ. The CDR3 coding sequence is TGTGCCAGCAGCCCCCGGGGACAGGGGATAGCCCAGAATTTT. It specifies CASSPRGQGIAQNF.

This clonotype was seen many times. The gene calls are TRBV5-6 and TRBJ2-5, with 9 bases identical to TRBD1. Germline V gene lookup returns CDR1 SGHDT and CDR2 YYEEEE. The V segment lost 2 bases and the J segment 5 bases; nucleotides outside the gene matches: 7. The CDR3 covers 15 residues. CDR3 amino acids: CASSFTGGPLETQYF. Here the CDR3 DNA reads TGTGCCAGCAGCTTTACAGGGGGCCCGTTGGAGACCCAGTACTTC.

This clonotype occurred many times. The rearrangement uses TRBV18 and TRBJ2-5; TRBD1 might be the D (6 bases). Germline lookup yields CDR1 KGHSH and CDR2 LQKENI. CDR3 size: 14 residues. Trimming pared 3 bases from V and 4 bases from J, leaving 12 bases between. As DNA, the CDR3 is TGTGCCAGCTCACCCGCAGGGGAAGTAGAGACCCAGTACTTC. Residues: CASSPAGEVETQYF.

This clonotype was found many times. The chain employs TRBV7-8 and TRBJ2-1; 7 nucleotides agree with TRBD1. Germline V gene data show CDR1 as SGHVS and CDR2 as FQNEAQ. The CDR3 consists of 16 residues. J was trimmed by 3 bases and V by 4 bases; bases with no gene match: 9. This CDR3 is CASSSVFRTGYNEQFF. The CDR3, as DNA: TGTGCCAGCAGCTCAGTTTTCCGGACAGGCTACAATGAGCAGTTCTTC.

This clonotype was picked up many times. The V and J genes are TRBV5-6 and TRBJ2-7; tentatively, D is TRBD2 (6 bases). CDR3 size: 14 residues. CDR1 is SGHDT, CDR2 YYEEEE, per germline. Trimming left V 3 bases short and J 2 bases short, with 12 bases between. This CDR3 is CASSSGRRPYEQYF. CDR3 sequence (DNA): TGTGCCAGCAGCTCCGGGAGAAGGCCCTACGAGCAGTACTTC.

Only a few counts were recorded for this clonotype. This could be a read error, since a much larger clone is one nucleotide away. This rearrangement joins TRBV6-5 to TRBJ1-6; unclear D gene. There are 14 residues in the CDR3. Germline V gene data show CDR1 as MNHEY and CDR2 as SVGAGI. The CDR3, as DNA: TGTGCCAGCAAAGTGGTATCCTATAATTCACACCTCCACTTT. Residues: CASKVVSYNSHLHF.

This clonotype was counted at least ten times. The gene calls are TRBV24-1 and TRBJ2-1; perhaps D is TRBD1 or TRBD2 (5 bases each). The germline V gene has CDR1 KGHDR and CDR2 SFDVKD. Trimming shortened V by 1 base and J by 11 bases, and 20 bases separated the two germline ends. The CDR3 length is 16 residues. The DNA for the CDR3 is TGTGCCACCAGTGATTTCACGGGGCAGATCCTCGCGCAGCAGTTCTTC. Protein sequence: CATSDFTGQILAQQFF.

This clonotype showed up many times. The chain links TRBV4-3 to TRBJ1-6; D may be TRBD1 (5 bases). With 1 base removed from V and 8 bases from J, the gap between germline ends came to 9 bases. This CDR3 is built from 14 residues. Germline V lookup: CDR1 LGHNA, CDR2 YSLEER. DNA for the CDR3: TGCGCCAGCAGCCAAGCTCTAGGGGATTCACCCCTCCACTTT. Translated, it gives CASSQALGDSPLHF.

This clonotype has at least ten counts. V usage is TRBV18 and J usage is TRBJ2-3; unclear D gene. This CDR3 has 15 residues. The germline V gene encodes CDR1 KGHSH and CDR2 LQKENI. The germline V and J ends were trimmed by 1 base and 2 bases, with 10 bases remaining between them. The CDR3 protein is CASSPLPGDTDTQYF. CDR3 coding DNA: TGTGCCAGCTCACCACTTCCAGGAGACACAGATACGCAGTATTTT.

This clonotype was counted at least ten times. The chain joins TRBV7-9 to TRBJ2-2, with 10 bases identical to TRBD1. Germline V gene lookup returns CDR1 SEHNR and CDR2 FQNEAQ (reference sequence). The CDR3 covers 15 residues. V dropped 4 bases and J dropped 6; count of bases not matched to a gene: 5. The CDR3 DNA reads TGTGCCAGCAGCTCGACAGGGGGCAAATCCGGGGAGCTGTTTTTT. Amino acid sequence: CASSSTGGKSGELFF.

This clonotype showed up many times. This sequence joins TRBV28 and TRBJ1-4; 8 positions match TRBD1. The CDR3 is made up of 16 amino acids. Germline lookup yields CDR1 MDHEN and CDR2 SYDVKM. After removal of 1 base from V and 6 bases from J, the junction contained 7 bases not matched to a gene. DNA of the CDR3: TGTGCCAGCAGTTTATCGACAGGGGTTGAGGATGAAAAACTGTTTTTT. This gives the protein CASSLSTGVEDEKLFF.

This clonotype was counted many times. The chain uses TRBV5-1 and TRBJ2-7; D remains ambiguous. This CDR3 is built from 14 residues. CDR1 is SGHRS, CDR2 YFSETQ, per germline. V was shortened by 1 base and J by 4 bases, with 12 bases between the two germline ends. CDR3 in amino acids: CASSLYASAYEQYF. CDR3 sequence (DNA): TGCGCCAGCAGCTTGTATGCCAGCGCTTACGAGCAGTACTTC. Drawing the rest from reference TRBV5-1 and TRBJ2-7, the complete variable domain is KAGVTQTPRYLIKTRGQQVTLSCSPISGHRSVSWYQQTPGQGLQFLFEYFSETQRNKGNFPGRFSGRQFSNSRSEMNVSTLELGDSALYLCASSLYASAYEQYFGPGTRLTVT.

This clonotype was seen many times. This sequence joins TRBV4-2 and TRBJ2-4; possibly TRBD2 for D (5 bases). Germline V gene lookup returns CDR1 LGHNA and CDR2 YNFKEQ. This CDR3 comprises 12 residues. The V gene lost 2 bases and the J gene lost 9 bases, with 8 bases spanning the gap. This CDR3 is CASSQTSPIQYF. DNA for the CDR3: TGTGCCAGCAGCCAAACTAGTCCCATTCAGTACTTC.

This clonotype was seen ten or more times. This chain links TRBV9 with TRBJ1-6, with D possibly TRBD1 on 5 matching bases. The CDR3 sequence is 13 residues long. CDR1 is SGDLS, CDR2 YYNGEE, per germline. V lost 4 bases to trimming and J lost 7 bases, with 9 bases between them. CDR3 nucleotide sequence: TGTGCCAGCAGCACTGAGGGGAATTCACCCCTCCACTTT. Its protein is CASSTEGNSPLHF.

There are many counts of this clonotype. The chain uses TRBV29-1 and TRBJ2-7; possibly TRBD1 for D (6 bases). The V gene lost 0 bases and the J gene lost 3 bases, with 12 bases spanning the gap. The CDR3 runs 14 residues. CDR1 SQVTM and CDR2 ANQGSEA come from the germline V gene. The CDR3 DNA follows: TGCAGCGTTGAAGATGAGAGGGACAACTACGAGCAGTACTTC. Translating gives CSVEDERDNYEQYF.

This clonotype was counted many times. No conserved phenylalanine or tryptophan is present at the end of the CDR3, so a read error is the likely explanation. The chain combines TRBV6-2 or TRBV6-3 with TRBJ2-1, with 7 bases matching TRBD1. This CDR3 region has 14 residues. Germline V CDR1 and CDR2: MNHEY, SVGEGT. Germline trimming cut 5 bases from V and 3 bases from J; bases unmatched to any gene: 4. CDR3 sequence reads: CASSLGTDYNEQFY. CDR3 nucleotides: TGTGCCAGCAGTCTCGGGACAGACTACAATGAGCAGTTCTAC.

This clonotype was recorded at least ten times. The chain is built from TRBV7-3 and TRBJ2-2; TRBD2 matches 9 bases. Per germline, CDR1 SGHTA and CDR2 FQGTGA. The CDR3 contains 14 residues. Trimming removed 5 bases from V and 9 bases from J; junction bases left unmatched: 7. CDR3 protein: CASSLTSGHRELFF. In DNA, the CDR3 is TGTGCCAGCAGCCTGACTAGCGGCCACCGGGAGCTGTTTTTT.

This clonotype showed up many times. This rearrangement joins TRBV12-3 or TRBV12-4 to TRBJ1-2; tentative D call: TRBD1 (5 bases). The CDR3 is 13 amino acids. Trimming removed 3 bases at V and 1 base at J, with 6 bases between. DNA of the CDR3: TGTGCCAGCAGTTTTCAGGGTAACTATGGCTACACCTTC. Protein product: CASSFQGNYGYTF.

This clonotype was seen repeatedly, ten times or more. The gene calls are TRBV10-2 and TRBJ2-5; the match to TRBD2 covers 12 bases. CDR1 WSHSY and CDR2 SAAADI come from the germline V gene. The V segment lost 3 bases and the J segment 9 bases; nucleotides outside the gene matches: 8. The CDR3 totals 15 residues. CDR3 coding DNA: TGCGCCAGCAGTGACAGACTAGCGGGAGCCCCAGCCCAGTACTTC. Amino acid sequence: CASSDRLAGAPAQYF.

This clonotype was seen repeatedly, ten times or more. V usage is TRBV28 and J usage is TRBJ2-5; possibly TRBD1 for D (5 bases). The germline V and J ends were trimmed by 5 bases and 2 bases, with 12 bases remaining between them. The CDR3 is made up of 14 amino acids. Germline V gene sequence: CDR1 MDHEN, CDR2 SYDVKM. Written as DNA, the CDR3 is TGTGCCAGCAGTCTCTGGTCAGGGCAAGAGACCCAGTACTTC. Its translation is CASSLWSGQETQYF. Looking up the rest from reference TRBV28 and TRBJ2-5 gives the full variable domain: DVKVTQSSRYLVKRTGEKVFLECVQDMDHENMFWYRQDPGLGLRLIYFSYDVKMKEKGDIPEGYSVSREKKERFSLILESASTNQTSMYLCASSLWSGQETQYFGPGTRLLVL.

This clonotype showed up many times. The genes are TRBV5-1 and TRBJ2-1, with TRBD2 matching over 12 bases. The CDR3 runs to 18 residues. V shed 0 bases, J shed 7 bases, and the junction held 11 bases outside the gene matches. Germline V gives CDR1 SGHRS, CDR2 YFSETQ. Here the CDR3 DNA reads TGCGCCAGCAGCTTGGCTGCCATTAGCGGACTAGCGGGAAATGAGCAGTTCTTC. Translating it yields CASSLAAISGLAGNEQFF. Using reference TRBV5-1 and TRBJ2-1 for the parts outside the CDR3, the full variable domain is KAGVTQTPRYLIKTRGQQVTLSCSPISGHRSVSWYQQTPGQGLQFLFEYFSETQRNKGNFPGRFSGRQFSNSRSEMNVSTLELGDSALYLCASSLAAISGLAGNEQFFGPGTRLTVL.

This clonotype came up many times. The chain carries TRBV7-8 and TRBJ1-2; D unresolved. Germline V gives CDR1 SGHVS, CDR2 FQNEAQ. V gave up 1 base and J gave up 4 bases, with 10 bases separating them. The CDR3 contains 14 residues. CDR3 bases: TGTGCCAGCAGCTTAGGGTGGGAAGGCTATGGCTACACCTTC. This sequence encodes CASSLGWEGYGYTF.

V usage is TRBV18 and J usage is TRBJ2-7; D is perhaps TRBD1 (5 bases). Trimming pared 4 bases from V and 1 base from J, leaving 14 bases between. CDR3 length equals 15 residues. Germline-derived CDR1 and CDR2 are KGHSH and LQKENI. DNA of the CDR3: TGTGCCAGCTCACACCCAGGAAAGGGGTCCTACGAGCAGTACTTC. This gives the protein CASSHPGKGSYEQYF.

The sample holds many counts of this clonotype. This chain uses TRBV27 with TRBJ2-7, with 9 bases matching TRBD1. Germline assignment: CDR1 MNHEY and CDR2 SMNVEV (reference sequence). The trim removed 5 bases at V and 7 bases at J, leaving 6 bases unmatched. CDR3 length: 13 amino acids. The CDR3 loop reads CASSPGQGWEQYF. The CDR3 DNA sequence: TGTGCCAGCAGTCCAGGACAGGGGTGGGAGCAGTACTTC.